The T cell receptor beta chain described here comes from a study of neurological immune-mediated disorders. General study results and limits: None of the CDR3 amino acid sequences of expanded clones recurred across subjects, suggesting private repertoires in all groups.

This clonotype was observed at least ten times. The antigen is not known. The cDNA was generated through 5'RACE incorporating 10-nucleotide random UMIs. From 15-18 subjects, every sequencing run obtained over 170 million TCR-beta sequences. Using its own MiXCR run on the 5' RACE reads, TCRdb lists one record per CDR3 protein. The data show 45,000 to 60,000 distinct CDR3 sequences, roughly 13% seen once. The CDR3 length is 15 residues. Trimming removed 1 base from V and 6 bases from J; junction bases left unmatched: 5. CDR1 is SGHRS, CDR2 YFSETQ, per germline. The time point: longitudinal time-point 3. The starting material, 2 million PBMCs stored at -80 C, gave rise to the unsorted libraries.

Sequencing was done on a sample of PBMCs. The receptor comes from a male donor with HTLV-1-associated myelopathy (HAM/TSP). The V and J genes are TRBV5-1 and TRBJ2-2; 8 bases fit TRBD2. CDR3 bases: TGCGCCAGCAGCTTGTTCGGGGGGGCGCCCGGGGAGCTGTTTTTT. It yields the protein CASSLFGGAPGELFF.